These 5 T cell receptor beta chains share one sample of origin, sequenced in a study of cytomegalovirus exposure and HLA in healthy donors. With 60 Vbeta and 13 Jbeta primers, the PCR was carried out. Profiling relied on immunoSEQ multiplex PCR, and the TCRdb table lists in-frame clones only, not all of them. The sample holds 130,000 or so clones; over 75% are singletons and the top ten take approximately 4.2%. The sequenced material came from PBMCs. These receptor sequences come from a male donor in good health and CMV-seropositive.

The genes are TRBV6-5 and TRBJ2-1, with 7 bases identical to TRBD1. The CDR3 totals 14 residues. Germline V CDR1 and CDR2: MNHEY, SVGAGI. V was pared by 3 bases and J by 9 bases, with 8 bases of the junction left unmatched. In DNA form, the CDR3 reads TGTGCCAGCAGTTATAGGGCCTGGGACAGTGAGCAGTTCTTC. Translation: CASSYRAWDSEQFF.

The J gene is TRBJ2-1, the V gene TRBV9, with TRBD1 matching over 8 bases. CDR1 and CDR2 from the germline V gene are SGDLS and YYNGEE. V shed 0 bases, J shed 4 bases, and the junction held 3 bases outside the gene matches. The CDR3 contains 15 residues. The CDR3 is CASSVAGQAYNEQFF. The CDR3 DNA sequence: TGTGCCAGCAGCGTAGCGGGACAGGCTTACAATGAGCAGTTCTTC.

This clone was detected only once. The rearrangement links TRBV12-5 to TRBJ1-3; TRBD1 is a possible D gene (6 bases). This CDR3 region has 15 residues. Trimming removed 0 bases from V and 3 bases from J, with 9 bases in between. Per the germline V gene, CDR1 is LGHNT and CDR2 is FRNRAP. CDR3: CASGLVGGDGNTIYF. The CDR3 bases are TGTGCTAGTGGTTTGGTAGGGGGGGATGGAAACACCATATATTTT.

The rearrangement uses TRBV6-5 and TRBJ1-5, with 7 bases that match TRBD1. This CDR3 contains 15 residues. J gave up 3 bases and V 6 bases, and 8 bases lay outside the gene matches. Germline CDR1 reads MNHEY; CDR2 reads SVGAGI. This CDR3 is CASSPRGGVNQPQHF. In DNA form, the CDR3 reads TGTGCCAGCAGCCCCCGAGGGGGCGTCAATCAGCCCCAGCATTTT.

The J gene is TRBJ2-3, the V gene TRBV4-2; the D gene is possibly TRBD2 (6 bases). Trimming pared 1 base from V and 9 bases from J, leaving 8 bases between. The V gene's germline CDR1 is LGHNA and CDR2 YNFKEQ. The CDR3 is 12 amino acids. This chain's CDR3 is CASSQARGTQYF. The CDR3 DNA is TGTGCCAGCAGCCAAGCCCGGGGGACGCAGTATTTT.